Shown below are 4 T cell receptor beta chains from a single sample sequenced in a study of regulatory T cells in long-lasting Graves disease. With iRepertoire HTBI primers and Arm-PCR of CDR3 regions, TCR beta libraries were built. TCRdb used MiXCR to reprocess the multiplex PCR reads, holding one entry per CDR3 protein. There are more than 450,000 distinct CDR3 sequences in the sample; around 15% occur only once, and about 12% lies in the top ten. Documented time point: newly diagnosed GD, antithyroid drugs for less than 3 months. PBMC RNA served as the TCR library source. The data were also submitted as part of a second study, on T cells in Graves' hyperthyroidism and ophthalmopathy.

The sequencing here drew on peripheral blood mononuclear cells (PBMCs), taken at new diagnosis, from a patient treated with antithyroid drugs. The receptors come from a middle-aged man with Graves disease.

This clonotype was observed a handful of times. The CDR3 bases are TGTGCCACCAGCAGAGATCTTGAGAGCTCCTACGAGCAGTACTTC. The encoded protein is CATSRDLESSYEQYF. V and J are TRBV15 and TRBJ2-7; D remains ambiguous. CDR3 length: 15 residues. V lost 0 bases, J lost 0 bases, and 9 bases lay in between. The germline V gene encodes CDR1 LNHNV and CDR2 YYDKDF (reference sequence).

This clonotype has at least ten counts. This chain links TRBV7-9 with TRBJ2-1; 13 bases agree with TRBD2. This CDR3 region has 16 residues. V shed 5 bases, J shed 10 bases, and the junction held 11 bases outside the gene matches. Germline values: CDR1 SEHNR, CDR2 FQNEAQ (reference sequence). CDR3 loop: CASSQAMGLAGLEQFF. The CDR3, as DNA: TGTGCCAGCAGCCAAGCCATGGGACTAGCGGGACTGGAGCAGTTCTTC.

At least ten counts were recorded for this clonotype. This chain joins TRBV2 and TRBJ2-1, with a tentative D call TRBD2 (5 bases). The CDR3 extends over 13 amino acids. V was shortened by 6 bases and J by 5 bases, with 11 bases between the two germline ends. CDR1 SNHLY and CDR2 FYNNEI come from the germline V gene. In nucleotides, the CDR3 is TGTGCCAGCAGGCAGGACTTAAACAATGAGCAGTTCTTC. It specifies CASRQDLNNEQFF.

This clonotype appeared a few times. The CDR3 here is CATSDPGSGTDTQYF. The CDR3 DNA sequence: TGTGCCACCAGTGACCCCGGGAGTGGCACAGATACGCAGTATTTT. The chain employs TRBV24-1 and TRBJ2-3; D is possibly TRBD2 (6 bases). This CDR3 contains 15 residues. Trimming left V 4 bases short and J 1 base short, with 11 bases between. The germline gives CDR1 KGHDR, CDR2 SFDVKD.